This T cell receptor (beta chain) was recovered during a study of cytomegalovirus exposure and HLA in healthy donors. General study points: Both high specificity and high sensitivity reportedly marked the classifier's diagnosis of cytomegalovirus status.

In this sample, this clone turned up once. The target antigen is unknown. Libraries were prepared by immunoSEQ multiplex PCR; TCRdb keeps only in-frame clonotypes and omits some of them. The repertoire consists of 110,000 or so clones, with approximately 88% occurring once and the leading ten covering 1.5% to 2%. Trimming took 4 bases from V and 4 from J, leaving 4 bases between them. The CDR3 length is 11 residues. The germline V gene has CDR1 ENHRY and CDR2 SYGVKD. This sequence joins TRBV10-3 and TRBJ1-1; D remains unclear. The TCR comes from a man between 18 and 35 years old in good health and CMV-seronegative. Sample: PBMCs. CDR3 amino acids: CAISASTEAFF. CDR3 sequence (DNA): TGTGCCATCAGTGCCAGCACTGAAGCTTTCTTT.